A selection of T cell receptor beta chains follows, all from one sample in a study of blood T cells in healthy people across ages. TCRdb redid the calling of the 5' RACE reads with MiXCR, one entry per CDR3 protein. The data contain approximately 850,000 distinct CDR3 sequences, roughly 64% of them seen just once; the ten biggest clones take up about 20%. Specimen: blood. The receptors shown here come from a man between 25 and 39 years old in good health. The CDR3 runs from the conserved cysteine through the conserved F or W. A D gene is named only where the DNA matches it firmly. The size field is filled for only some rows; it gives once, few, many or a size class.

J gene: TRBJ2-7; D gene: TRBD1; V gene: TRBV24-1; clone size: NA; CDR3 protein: CATRWGQGPYEQYF; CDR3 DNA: TGTGCCACCCGGTGGGGACAGGGACCCTACGAGCAGTACTTC
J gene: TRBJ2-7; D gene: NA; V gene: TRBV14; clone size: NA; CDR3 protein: CASPGDQTYEQYF; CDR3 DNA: TGTGCCAGCCCGGGGGACCAAACCTACGAGCAGTACTTC
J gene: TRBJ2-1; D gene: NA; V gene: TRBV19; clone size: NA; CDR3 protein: CASSIVLASEQFF; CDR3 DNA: TGTGCCAGTAGTATAGTACTAGCTTCCGAGCAGTTCTTC
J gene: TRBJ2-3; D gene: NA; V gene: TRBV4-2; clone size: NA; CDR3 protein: CASSQDGTQPDTQYF; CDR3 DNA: TGTGCCAGCAGCCAAGACGGGACTCAACCAGATACGCAGTATTTT
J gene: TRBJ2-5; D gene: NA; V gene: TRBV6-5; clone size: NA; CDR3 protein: CASSSPLSEQYF; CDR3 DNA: TGTGCCAGCAGTTCTCCTCTCTCTGAGCAGTACTTC
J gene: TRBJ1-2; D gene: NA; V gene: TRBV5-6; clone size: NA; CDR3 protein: CASSLAGRAKGYTF; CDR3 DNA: TGTGCCAGCAGCTTGGCCGGTAGGGCGAAAGGCTACACTTTC
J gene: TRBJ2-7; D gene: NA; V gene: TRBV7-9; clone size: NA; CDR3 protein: CASSLKAQGFHEQYF; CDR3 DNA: TGTGCCAGCAGCTTAAAGGCACAGGGCTTCCACGAGCAGTACTTC
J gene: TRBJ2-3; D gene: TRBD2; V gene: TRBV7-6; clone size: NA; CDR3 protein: CASSLVEGLATTDTQYF; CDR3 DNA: TGTGCCAGCAGCTTAGTTGAGGGACTAGCGACAACAGATACGCAGTATTTT
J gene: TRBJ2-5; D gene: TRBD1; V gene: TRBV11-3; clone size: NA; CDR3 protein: CAGSPGQQETQYF; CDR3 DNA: TGTGCCGGCAGCCCGGGACAGCAAGAGACCCAGTACTTC
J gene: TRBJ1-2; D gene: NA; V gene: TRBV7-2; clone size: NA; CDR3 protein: CASRPTGSNSGYTF; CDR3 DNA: TGTGCCAGCAGACCCACAGGGTCTAACTCTGGCTACACCTTC
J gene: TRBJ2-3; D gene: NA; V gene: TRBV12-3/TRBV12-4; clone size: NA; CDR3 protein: CASSFAGAISTDTQYF; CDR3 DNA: TGTGCCAGCAGTTTTGCGGGGGCCATAAGCACAGATACGCAGTATTTT
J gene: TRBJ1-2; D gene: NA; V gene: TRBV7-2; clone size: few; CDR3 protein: CASSPSGGGSGYTF; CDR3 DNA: TGTGCCAGCAGCCCCTCGGGGGGCGGGAGTGGCTACACCTTC
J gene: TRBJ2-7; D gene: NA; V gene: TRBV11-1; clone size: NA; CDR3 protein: CASSLAGIYEQYF; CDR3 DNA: TGTGCCAGCAGCTTAGCAGGGATCTACGAGCAGTACTTC
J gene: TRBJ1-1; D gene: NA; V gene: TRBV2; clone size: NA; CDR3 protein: CASSTGPNTEAFF; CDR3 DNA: TGTGCCAGCAGTACAGGGCCAAACACTGAAGCTTTCTTT
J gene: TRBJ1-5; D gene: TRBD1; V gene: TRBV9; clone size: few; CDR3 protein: CASSPTGSNQPQHF; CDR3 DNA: TGTGCCAGCAGTCCGACAGGGTCGAATCAGCCCCAGCATTTT
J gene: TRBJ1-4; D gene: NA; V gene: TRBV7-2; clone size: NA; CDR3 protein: CASSWALGENEKLFF; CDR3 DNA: TGTGCCAGCAGCTGGGCCTTGGGGGAAAATGAAAAACTGTTTTTT
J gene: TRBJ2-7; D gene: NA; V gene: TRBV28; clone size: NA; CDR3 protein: CASSLTQATPYF; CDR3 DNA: TGTGCCAGCAGTTTGACGCAGGCCACGCCGTACTTC
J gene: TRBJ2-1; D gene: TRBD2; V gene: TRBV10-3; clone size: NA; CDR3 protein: CAISESTGTSGSSSYNEQFF; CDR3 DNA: TGTGCCATCAGTGAGTCGACGGGGACTAGCGGGAGTAGCTCCTACAATGAGCAGTTCTTC
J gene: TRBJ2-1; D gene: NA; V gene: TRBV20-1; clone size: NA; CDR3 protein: CSARELGSTRLNEQFF; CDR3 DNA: TGCAGTGCTAGAGAATTAGGGTCCACTCGCCTCAATGAGCAGTTCTTC
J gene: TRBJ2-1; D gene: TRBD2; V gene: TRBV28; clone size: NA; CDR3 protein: CAATSGIYNERFF; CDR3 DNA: TGTGCCGCGACTAGCGGGATTTACAATGAGCGGTTCTTC
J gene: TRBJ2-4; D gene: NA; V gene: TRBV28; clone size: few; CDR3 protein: CASSLDLKIQYF; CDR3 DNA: TGTGCCAGCAGCCTGGACCTCAAGATTCAGTACTTC
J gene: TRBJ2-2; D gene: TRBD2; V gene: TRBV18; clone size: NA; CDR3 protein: CASSPPTAGGPSGELFF; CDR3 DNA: TGTGCCAGCTCACCACCGACAGCGGGAGGACCCAGCGGGGAGCTGTTTTTT
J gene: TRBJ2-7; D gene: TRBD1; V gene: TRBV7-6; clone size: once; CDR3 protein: CASSTGATYEQYF; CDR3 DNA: TGTGCCAGCAGTACAGGGGCCACCTACGAGCAGTACTTC
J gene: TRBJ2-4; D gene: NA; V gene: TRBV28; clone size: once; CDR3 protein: CASSSPNIQYF; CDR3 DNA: TGTGCCAGCAGTTCCCCAAACATTCAGTACTTC
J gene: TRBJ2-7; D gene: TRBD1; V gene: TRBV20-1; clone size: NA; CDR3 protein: CSASQDRVSEQYF; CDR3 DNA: TGCAGTGCTAGCCAGGACAGGGTATCCGAGCAGTACTTC
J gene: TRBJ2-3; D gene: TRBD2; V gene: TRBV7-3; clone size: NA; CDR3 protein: CASSLSWASGADTQYF; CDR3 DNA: TGTGCCAGCAGCTTAAGTTGGGCTAGCGGTGCAGATACGCAGTATTTT
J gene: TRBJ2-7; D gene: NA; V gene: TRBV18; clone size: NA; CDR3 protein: CASSPPTPTRSDEQYF; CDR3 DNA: TGTGCCAGCTCACCACCGACGCCAACCCGAAGCGACGAGCAGTACTTC
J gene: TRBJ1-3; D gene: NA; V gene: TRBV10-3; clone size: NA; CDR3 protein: CAIMSSGNTIYF; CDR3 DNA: TGTGCCATCATGAGCTCTGGAAACACCATATATTTT
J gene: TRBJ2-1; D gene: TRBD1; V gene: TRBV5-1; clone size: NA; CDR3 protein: CASSFGTGAYNEQFF; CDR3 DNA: TGCGCCAGCAGCTTTGGGACAGGGGCCTACAATGAGCAGTTCTTC
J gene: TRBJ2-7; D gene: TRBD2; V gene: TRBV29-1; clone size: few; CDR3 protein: CSVEDGTSRKGVYEQYF; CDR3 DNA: TGCAGCGTTGAAGACGGGACTAGCCGAAAGGGTGTCTACGAGCAGTACTTC
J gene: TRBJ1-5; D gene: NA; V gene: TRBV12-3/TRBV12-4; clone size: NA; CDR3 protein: CASSLARPPGRQPQHF; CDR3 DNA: TGTGCCAGCAGTTTAGCGAGGCCGCCGGGGAGACAGCCCCAGCATTTT
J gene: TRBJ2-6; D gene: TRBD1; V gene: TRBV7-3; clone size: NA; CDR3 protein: CASSPPGQGIGANVLTF; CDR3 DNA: TGTGCCAGCAGCCCACCGGGACAGGGGATTGGGGCCAACGTCCTGACTTTC
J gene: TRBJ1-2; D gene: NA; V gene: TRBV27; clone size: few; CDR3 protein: CASRAARSYGYTF; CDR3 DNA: TGTGCCAGCAGGGCAGCGCGTAGCTATGGCTACACCTTC
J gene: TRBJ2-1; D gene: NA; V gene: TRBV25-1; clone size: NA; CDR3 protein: CASSEYKGREQFF; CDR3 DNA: TGTGCCAGCAGTGAATATAAGGGGCGTGAGCAGTTCTTC
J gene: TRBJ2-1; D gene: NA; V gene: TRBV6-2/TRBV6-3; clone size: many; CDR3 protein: CASSYFSTPPTEQFF; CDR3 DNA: TGTGCCAGCAGTTACTTCTCTACCCCCCCAACGGAGCAGTTCTTC
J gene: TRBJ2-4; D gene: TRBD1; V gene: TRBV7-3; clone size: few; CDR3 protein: CASSLTMDRGDIQYF; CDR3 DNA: TGTGCCAGCAGCTTAACTATGGACAGGGGGGACATTCAGTACTTC
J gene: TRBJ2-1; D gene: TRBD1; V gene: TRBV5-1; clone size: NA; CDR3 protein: CASSRDRGLDNEQFF; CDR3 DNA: TGCGCCAGCAGCCGGGACAGGGGACTTGACAATGAGCAGTTCTTC